The 28 T cell receptor beta chains given below trace back to one sample, sequenced in a study of monozygotic twins with inflammatory bowel disease. TCRdb reanalyzed the 5' RACE reads and collapses them to one entry per CDR3 protein, without DNA. In total, the table holds 350,000 to 400,000 distinct CDR3 sequences. The sequencing sample was made of blood. Receptors were obtained from a human donor with ulcerative colitis or Crohn's disease, or a healthy co-twin of an affected twin (not recorded which).

This chain uses TRBV25-1 with TRBJ1-6; TCRdb proposes TRBD1, but this gene call is untestable without DNA. The CDR3 is made up of 15 amino acids. Per the germline V gene, CDR1 is MGHDK and CDR2 is SYGVNS. CDR3 loop: CASSPYQGTNSPLHF.

The rearrangement links TRBV5-5 to TRBJ1-4; TCRdb proposes TRBD1, but this gene call is untestable without DNA. The CDR3 spans 16 residues. Germline CDR1 is SGHKS and CDR2 is YYEKEE (reference sequence). The CDR3 loop reads CASSSRPGQGNEKLFF.

J is TRBJ2-7 and V is TRBV24-1; TCRdb's assignment of TRBD1 cannot be checked, as there is no DNA. CDR1 and CDR2 from the germline V gene are KGHDR and SFDVKD. The CDR3 runs 15 residues. CDR3 residues: CATSDGPGPNYEQYF.

The V gene is TRBV5-6, the J gene TRBJ2-5; the D call from TCRdb, TRBD1, cannot be confirmed without DNA. This CDR3 has 14 residues. Germline CDR1 reads SGHDT; CDR2 reads YYEEEE. CDR3 in amino acids: CASSRPYGEETQYF.

The J gene is TRBJ1-6, the V gene TRBV5-1. This CDR3 is 14 amino acids long. Per germline, CDR1 SGHRS and CDR2 YFSETQ. The CDR3 sequence: CASSESNTRSPLHF.

The rearrangement joins TRBV7-2 to TRBJ2-1; TCRdb's assignment of TRBD2 cannot be checked, as there is no DNA. The CDR3 totals 14 residues. The V gene's germline CDR1 is SGHTA and CDR2 FQGNSA. CDR3 sequence: CASSLGLANNEQFF.

The chain employs TRBV12-5 and TRBJ2-5; the TCRdb call, TRBD2, lacks DNA for checking. Germline CDR1 reads LGHNT; CDR2 reads FRNRAP. This CDR3 has 16 amino acids. CDR3 protein: CASGLDRGLAEETQYF. Together with reference TRBV12-5 and TRBJ2-5, the CDR3 gives the full variable domain: DARVTQTPRHKVTEMGQEVTMRCQPILGHNTVFWYRQTMMQGLELLAYFRNRAPLDDSGMPKDRFSAEMPDATLATLKIQPSEPRDSAVYFCASGLDRGLAEETQYFGPGTRLLVL.

V gene TRBV6-1 combines with J gene TRBJ2-1. Germline V CDR1 and CDR2: MNHNS, SASEGT. The CDR3 extends over 16 amino acids. The chain's CDR3 is CASSPMTHSSYNEQFF.

This chain links TRBV5-1 with TRBJ1-2; as DNA is missing, the TRBD1 call by TCRdb cannot be tested. This CDR3 contains 16 residues. Germline assignment: CDR1 SGHRS and CDR2 YFSETQ. The CDR3 protein is CASSLAGTGRAYGYTF. Drawing the rest from reference TRBV5-1 and TRBJ1-2, the complete variable domain is KAGVTQTPRYLIKTRGQQVTLSCSPISGHRSVSWYQQTPGQGLQFLFEYFSETQRNKGNFPGRFSGRQFSNSRSEMNVSTLELGDSALYLCASSLAGTGRAYGYTFGSGTRLTVV.

V and J are TRBV9 and TRBJ2-1; TCRdb calls TRBD1, which cannot be checked without DNA. The CDR3 consists of 15 residues. Germline assignment: CDR1 SGDLS and CDR2 YYNGEE. This CDR3 reads CASSQVGGQGNEQFF.

This rearrangement joins TRBV6-1 to TRBJ2-5; the D gene TCRdb calls, TRBD1, cannot be checked with no DNA. The germline V gene has CDR1 MNHNS and CDR2 SASEGT. This CDR3 spans 17 amino acids. The CDR3 sequence: CASSHYRTVLEGETQYF.

V and J are TRBV19 and TRBJ2-3; checking the TCRdb D call of TRBD1 is not possible without DNA. The germline CDR1 and CDR2 sequences are LNHDA and SQIVND (reference sequence). CDR3 length equals 14 residues. CDR3 residues: CASRDRTYTDTQYF.

This chain uses TRBV5-1 with TRBJ2-6; TCRdb returns TRBD1, unconfirmable since there is no DNA. The CDR3 is 14 amino acids. Germline V gene lookup returns CDR1 SGHRS and CDR2 YFSETQ. This chain's CDR3 is CASRRESGANVLTF.

This rearrangement joins TRBV5-6 to TRBJ2-7; TCRdb selects TRBD1, and the lack of DNA leaves this call unchecked. Germline assignment: CDR1 SGHDT and CDR2 YYEEEE. The CDR3 spans 14 residues. CDR3 in amino acids: CASSFSPASYEQYF. Based on the CDR3 plus reference TRBV5-6 and TRBJ2-7, the full variable domain is DAGVTQSPTHLIKTRGQQVTLRCSPKSGHDTVSWYQQALGQGPQFIFQYYEEEERQRGNFPDRFSGHQFPNYSSELNVNALLLGDSALYLCASSFSPASYEQYFGPGTRLTVT.

CDR3 region: CASRTAPGGTEAFF. This chain joins TRBV5-1 and TRBJ1-1; the D call from TCRdb, TRBD1, cannot be confirmed without DNA. The CDR3 extends over 14 amino acids. CDR1 is SGHRS and CDR2 is YFSETQ in the germline V gene.

This chain connects TRBV7-2 to TRBJ2-3; the D call of TRBD1 rests on TCRdb alone, since no DNA is present to check it. The germline V gene has CDR1 SGHTA and CDR2 FQGNSA. This CDR3 is 13 amino acids long. CDR3 in amino acids: CASSPRTSDTQYF.

This chain links TRBV7-9 with TRBJ2-7. The CDR3 has 13 amino acids. Germline V gene sequence: CDR1 SEHNR, CDR2 FQNEAQ (reference sequence). The CDR3 loop is CASRPISMGEQYF.

The gene calls are TRBV29-1 and TRBJ1-1; TCRdb indicates TRBD1, and absent DNA this call remains unverified. Per germline, CDR1 SQVTM and CDR2 ANQGSEA. The CDR3 contains 13 residues. The CDR3 here is CSVSRGQNTEAFF.

CDR3 protein: CASSQDSRAVAGELFF. This chain connects TRBV4-1 to TRBJ2-2. The CDR3 is made up of 16 amino acids. Germline CDR1 MGHRA, CDR2 YSYEKL.

The CDR3 loop reads CASSSAGAFYEQYF. The V and J genes are TRBV5-4 and TRBJ2-7; TCRdb gives TRBD1 as the D gene, but with no DNA this cannot be confirmed. The germline V gene has CDR1 SGHNT and CDR2 YYREEE (reference sequence). The CDR3 extends over 14 amino acids.

V gene TRBV4-3 combines with J gene TRBJ2-2; the D call of TRBD1 rests on TCRdb alone, since no DNA is present to check it. The CDR3 loop spans 17 amino acids. Germline CDR1 and CDR2: LGHNA and YSLEER. The CDR3 is CASSQVGSGGYTGELFF.

The chain couples TRBV10-3 to TRBJ2-1; TCRdb returns TRBD1, unconfirmable since there is no DNA. The CDR3 totals 15 residues. Germline V CDR1 and CDR2: ENHRY, SYGVKD. The CDR3 spells CAISATGVAYNEQFF.

This chain joins TRBV20-1 and TRBJ1-2; TCRdb selects TRBD1, and the lack of DNA leaves this call unchecked. The CDR3 contains 13 residues. CDR1 is DFQATT and CDR2 is SNEGSKA in the germline V gene (reference sequence). This CDR3 reads CSARAQGGYGYTF.

V is TRBV12-3 or TRBV12-4 and J is TRBJ1-5. The CDR3 contains 13 residues. Here the CDR3 reads CASRQLSNQPQHF.

The chain recombines TRBV12-3 or TRBV12-4 with TRBJ1-5. The CDR3 covers 15 residues. CDR3: CASSSEVYSSQPQYF.

The rearrangement links TRBV29-1 to TRBJ2-7; TCRdb picks TRBD1, but there is no DNA to check that call. The germline gives CDR1 SQVTM, CDR2 ANQGSEA. The CDR3 runs 13 residues. The CDR3: CSVAGDPSNEQYF.

The chain carries TRBV5-1 and TRBJ1-1. The CDR3 loop spans 16 amino acids. Germline V gives CDR1 SGHRS, CDR2 YFSETQ. The CDR3: CASSSQGGRMNTEAFF.

CDR3 protein: CASSRYSGGAGNQPQHF. J is TRBJ1-5 and V is TRBV18; TCRdb picks TRBD1, but there is no DNA to check that call. Germline CDR1 and CDR2: KGHSH and LQKENI. The CDR3 covers 17 residues. Looking up the rest from reference TRBV18 and TRBJ1-5 gives the full variable domain: NAGVMQNPRHLVRRRGQEARLRCSPMKGHSHVYWYRQLPEEGLKFMVYLQKENIIDESGMPKERFSAEFPKEGPSILRIQQVVRGDSAAYFCASSRYSGGAGNQPQHFGDGTRLSIL.